Listed below are T cell receptor beta chains from one sample, sequenced in a study of blood T cell repertoires in COVID-19. TCRdb keeps only in-frame clones here, not all; method: immunoSEQ multiplex PCR. This table has a few hundred thousand clones, 85% to 90% appearing once. The sample comprised PBMCs or T cells enriched from blood (not recorded which). The receptor source for this set is a woman aged 25-40 years who had recovered from COVID-19. The CDR3 runs from the conserved cysteine through the conserved F or W. Fields, in order: J gene, V gene, CDR3 length, CDR3 protein.

J: TRBJ1-3
V: TRBV24-1
length: 12
CDR3: CAIQDSGNTIYF

J: TRBJ2-7
V: TRBV5-1
length: 15
CDR3: CASSPASGTFYEQYF

J: TRBJ1-5
V: TRBV21-1
length: 13
CDR3: CASKQGGNQPQHF

J: TRBJ1-4
V: TRBV10-3
length: 14
CDR3: CATLPGQDNEKLFF

J: TRBJ2-7
V: TRBV10-3
length: 13
CDR3: CAISGGGQHEQYF

J: TRBJ1-2
V: TRBV6-6
length: 13
CDR3: CASSPINSYGYTF

J: TRBJ1-2
V: TRBV2
length: 12
CDR3: CASNRDRDGYTF

J: TRBJ2-1
V: TRBV18
length: 11
CDR3: CASSRQGAKFF

J: TRBJ2-7
V: TRBV28
length: 19
CDR3: CASSLLGDWDRVTFYEQYF

J: TRBJ1-5
V: TRBV7-2
length: 15
CDR3: CASSFWDRGYQPQHF

J: TRBJ2-2
V: TRBV2
length: 14
CDR3: CASSEGLATGELFF

J: TRBJ2-1
V: TRBV18
length: 15
CDR3: CASSPRLGGNNEQFF

J: TRBJ2-3
V: TRBV12-3/TRBV12-4
length: 12
CDR3: CASSFDPRTQYF

J: TRBJ2-5
V: TRBV2
length: 11
CDR3: CASSREETQYF

J: TRBJ1-5
V: TRBV2
length: 15
CDR3: CASSEVWQGDQPQHF

J: TRBJ1-5
V: TRBV6-2/TRBV6-3
length: 15
CDR3: CASSRQTYSNQPQHF

J: TRBJ1-1
V: TRBV5-6
length: 14
CDR3: CASSLGQGMTEAFF

J: TRBJ2-1
V: TRBV7-2
length: 14
CDR3: CASSVRDRANEQFF

J: TRBJ1-2
V: TRBV28
length: 12
CDR3: CASMTATYGYTF

J: TRBJ2-1
V: TRBV12-5
length: 16
CDR3: CASGLVLSGRAREQFF

J: TRBJ2-1
V: TRBV18
length: 16
CDR3: CASSSSGARRWVGQFF

J: TRBJ2-2
V: TRBV14
length: 15
CDR3: CASSQDQGWTGELFF